The next 10 T cell receptor beta chains were all read from a single sample in a study of T cell changes during pregnancy in multiple sclerosis. Clones were read by immunoSEQ multiplex PCR, and TCRdb kept only the in-frame ones, dropping some. This sample has about 110,000 clones, with about 90% found just once. The specimen was peripheral blood, collected after pregnancy. All receptors come from a female donor with multiple sclerosis, enrolled in a pregnancy study.

The DNA for the CDR3 is TGTGCCAGTAGTATCCAGACAGGGACCATCTATGGCTACACCTTC. Translated: CASSIQTGTIYGYTF. The genes are TRBV19 and TRBJ1-2; TRBD1 matches 7 bases. The V and J ends lost 3 bases and 4 bases, in that order; junction bases with no gene match: 8. CDR3 length: 15 amino acids. Looked up from germline, CDR1 is LNHDA and CDR2 is SQIVND (reference sequence).

The V gene is TRBV27, the J gene TRBJ2-2; TRBD2 matches at 9 bases. The CDR3 covers 17 residues. Germline V gives CDR1 MNHEY, CDR2 SMNVEV (reference sequence). J gave up 4 bases and V 1 base, and 7 bases lay outside the gene matches. The CDR3 DNA follows: TGTGCCAGCAGTTTATTTCTTGCGGGAGGGTCCACCGGGGAGCTGTTTTTT. Residues: CASSLFLAGGSTGELFF.

The genes are TRBV30 and TRBJ2-2, with D uncertain. In germline, CDR1 is GTSNPN, CDR2 SVGIG (reference sequence). V was clipped by 0 bases and J by 6 bases, with 11 bases between them. The CDR3 is made up of 14 amino acids. CDR3 residues: CAWSVPGSPGELFF. The CDR3 bases are TGTGCCTGGAGTGTCCCCGGGTCGCCCGGGGAGCTGTTTTTT. The whole variable domain, remainder taken from reference TRBV30 and TRBJ2-2, is SQTIHQWPATLVQPVGSPLSLECTVEGTSNPNLYWYRQAAGRGLQLLFYSVGIGQISSEVPQNLSASRPQDRQFILSSKKLLLSDSGFYLCAWSVPGSPGELFFGEGSRLTVL.

The chain couples TRBV6-4 to TRBJ2-1, with 7 bases identical to TRBD2. Unmatched junction bases numbered 6, after V lost 4 bases and J lost 9 bases. In germline, CDR1 is MRHNA, CDR2 SNTAGT. This CDR3 has 13 residues. The CDR3 nucleotides read TGTGCCAGCAGTGCTAGCGGCGGGGGTGAGCAGTTCTTC. Translating gives CASSASGGGEQFF.

The chain has TRBV11-2 and TRBJ2-1; 11 nucleotides match TRBD1. This CDR3 spans 16 amino acids. The junction had 8 bases not matched to a gene; V was cut back by 4 bases and J by 6 bases. Germline CDR1 SGHAT, CDR2 FQNNGV. CDR3 sequence reads: CASSSVQDRGPNEQFF. The CDR3 bases are TGTGCCAGCAGCTCTGTACAGGACAGGGGGCCCAATGAGCAGTTCTTC.

The chain recombines TRBV18 with TRBJ2-6, with D unresolved. Germline CDR1 reads KGHSH; CDR2 reads LQKENI. The CDR3 consists of 14 residues. Trimming took 5 bases from V and 1 from J, leaving 6 bases between them. This chain's CDR3 is CASSGDSGANVLTF. The CDR3 region has the DNA TGTGCCAGCTCAGGAGATTCTGGGGCCAACGTCCTGACTTTC.

The chain carries TRBV5-4 and TRBJ1-1; the D gene is possibly TRBD1 (5 bases). The CDR3 contains 14 residues. Germline CDR1 SGHNT, CDR2 YYREEE (reference sequence). V lost 0 bases and J lost 0, with 6 bases in between. The CDR3 spells CASSLDRLNTEAFF. The CDR3 DNA is TGTGCCAGCAGCTTGGACAGGTTGAACACTGAAGCTTTCTTT.

CDR3 sequence: CASLLAGGLTYNEQFF. The CDR3 DNA reads TGTGCCAGTCTACTAGCGGGGGGGCTAACCTACAATGAGCAGTTCTTC. The chain uses TRBV25-1 and TRBJ2-1; 13 bases fit TRBD2. V lost 9 bases to trimming and J lost 2 bases; unmatched junction nucleotides: 7. CDR1 MGHDK and CDR2 SYGVNS come from the germline V gene. This CDR3 has 16 amino acids.

This clone was recorded a few times. Sequence at one end of the junction differs from germline and may be a read error. The sample contains more than one DNA sequence encoding this CDR3. This chain uses TRBV10-3 with TRBJ2-2; TRBD2 is a possible D gene (6 bases). The V gene's germline CDR1 is ENHRY and CDR2 SYGVKD. This CDR3 has 16 amino acids. The CDR3: CAISEIGGRTAGELFF. The DNA of the CDR3 is TGTGCCATCAGTGAAATCGGGGGAAGGACGGCCGGAGAGCTGTTTTTT.

V usage is TRBV6-6 and J usage is TRBJ2-7, with a possible D match to TRBD2 (5 bases). Germline V lookup: CDR1 MNHNY, CDR2 SVGAGI (reference sequence). Trimming removed 6 bases from V and 3 bases from J, with 12 bases in between. The CDR3 consists of 13 residues. Here the CDR3 DNA reads TGTGCCAGCAGCTCGACTATCTTCTACGAGCAGTACTTC. Translated: CASSSTIFYEQYF.